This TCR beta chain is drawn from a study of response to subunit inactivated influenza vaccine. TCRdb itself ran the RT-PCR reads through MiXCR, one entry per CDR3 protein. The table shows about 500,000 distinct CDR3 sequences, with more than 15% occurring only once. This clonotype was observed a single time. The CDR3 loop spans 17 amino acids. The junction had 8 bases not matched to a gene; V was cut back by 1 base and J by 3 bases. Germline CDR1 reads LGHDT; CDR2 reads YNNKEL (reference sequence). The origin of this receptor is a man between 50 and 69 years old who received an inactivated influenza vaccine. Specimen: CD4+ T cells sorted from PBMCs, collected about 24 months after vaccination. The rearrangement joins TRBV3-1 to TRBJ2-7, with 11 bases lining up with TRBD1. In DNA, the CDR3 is TGTGCCAGCAGCCAAGGGGGATCCGGGACAGGGGGCTACGAGCAGTACTTC. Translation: CASSQGGSGTGGYEQYF.